This T cell receptor beta chain was obtained from a study of identical twins. One entry per CDR3 protein, called by TCRdb with MiXCR from the 5' RACE reads. The sample lists 450,000 to 650,000 distinct CDR3 sequences; more than 9% were seen once. This clonotype was seen more than once but under ten times. The sample also formed part of further work on yellow fever vaccine responses in identical twins.

The TCR was taken from a woman aged 18-29 years in good health. Sequences were obtained from PBMCs.

As DNA, the CDR3 is TGTGCCAGCAGCGACCTAGCGGGGGGTTTGTATTTT. Translating gives CASSDLAGGLYF. The J gene is TRBJ2-3, the V gene TRBV2, with 11 bases lining up with TRBD2. CDR3 size: 12 residues. CDR1 and CDR2 from the germline V gene are SNHLY and FYNNEI. The V and J ends lost 6 bases and 14 bases, in that order; junction bases with no gene match: 7.